This T cell receptor beta chain was documented in a study of beta chain features in type 1 diabetes. The length of the CDR3 is 12 residues. Germline V CDR1 and CDR2: SGHDT, YYEEEE. V dropped 3 bases and J dropped 5 bases, with 8 bases sitting between them. Isolated RNA was reverse transcribed in full, so expressed TCRB transcripts were sequenced. TCRdb's table, derived via immunoSEQ multiplex PCR, lists solely in-frame clones and lacks some. The sample lists roughly 290,000 clones; 8% were seen once. Sequencing was carried out using central memory CD4+ T cells from blood. The TCR originated in a woman under 30 in good health. The rearrangement uses TRBV5-6 and TRBJ1-2, with a weak D call TRBD1 (5 bases). The CDR3 DNA is TGTGCCAGCAGCTCAGGGAGTTATGGCTACACCTTC. Amino acid sequence: CASSSGSYGYTF.